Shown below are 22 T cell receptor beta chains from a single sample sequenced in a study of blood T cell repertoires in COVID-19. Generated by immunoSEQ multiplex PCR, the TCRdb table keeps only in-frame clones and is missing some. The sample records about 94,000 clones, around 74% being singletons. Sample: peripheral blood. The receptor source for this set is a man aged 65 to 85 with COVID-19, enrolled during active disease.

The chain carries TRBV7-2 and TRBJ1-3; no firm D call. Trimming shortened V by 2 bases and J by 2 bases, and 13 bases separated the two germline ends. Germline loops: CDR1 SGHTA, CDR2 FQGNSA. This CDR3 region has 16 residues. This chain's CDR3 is CASSLLYSGTGNTIYF. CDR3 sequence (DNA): TGTGCCAGCAGCTTATTGTACAGCGGTACTGGAAACACCATATATTTT.

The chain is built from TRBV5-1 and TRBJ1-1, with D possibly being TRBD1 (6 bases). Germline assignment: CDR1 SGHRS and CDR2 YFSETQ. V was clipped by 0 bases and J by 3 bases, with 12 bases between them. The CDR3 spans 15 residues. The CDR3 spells CASSLVAGAYTEAFF. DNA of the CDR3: TGCGCCAGCAGCTTGGTTGCGGGGGCGTACACTGAAGCTTTCTTT.

In nucleotides, the CDR3 is TGTGCCAGCAGTCGGGACAGTGATAATTCACCCCTCCACTTT. Translated, it gives CASSRDSDNSPLHF. The chain recombines TRBV27 with TRBJ1-6; 7 bases line up with TRBD1. J lost 5 bases, V lost 5 bases, and 3 bases had no gene match. The CDR3 is 14 amino acids. Looked up from germline, CDR1 is MNHEY and CDR2 is SMNVEV (reference sequence).

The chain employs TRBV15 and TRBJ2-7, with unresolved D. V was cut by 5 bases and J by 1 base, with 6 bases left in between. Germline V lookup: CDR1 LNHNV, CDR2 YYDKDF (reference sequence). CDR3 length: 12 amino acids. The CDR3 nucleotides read TGTGCCACCAGCTTGTCATCCTACGAGCAGTACTTC. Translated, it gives CATSLSSYEQYF. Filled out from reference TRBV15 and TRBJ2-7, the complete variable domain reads DAMVIQNPRYQVTQFGKPVTLSCSQTLNHNVMYWYQQKSSQAPKLLFHYYDKDFNNEADTPDNFQSRRPNTSFCFLDIRSPGLGDTAMYLCATSLSSYEQYFGPGTRLTVT.

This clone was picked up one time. The CDR3 bases are TGTGCCAGCAGCCTCCGGGACACTGAAGCTTTCTTT. Translated, it gives CASSLRDTEAFF. The genes are TRBV5-4 and TRBJ1-1; D is unresolved. V lost 4 bases, J lost 3 bases, and 7 bases lay in between. In germline, CDR1 is SGHNT, CDR2 YYREEE (reference sequence). The CDR3 spans 12 residues.

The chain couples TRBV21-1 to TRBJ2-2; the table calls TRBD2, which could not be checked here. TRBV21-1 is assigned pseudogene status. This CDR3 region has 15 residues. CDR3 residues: CATGAGVSSTGELFF. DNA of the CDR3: TGTGCCACCGGAGCGGGGGTATCGAGCACCGGGGAGCTGTTTTTT.

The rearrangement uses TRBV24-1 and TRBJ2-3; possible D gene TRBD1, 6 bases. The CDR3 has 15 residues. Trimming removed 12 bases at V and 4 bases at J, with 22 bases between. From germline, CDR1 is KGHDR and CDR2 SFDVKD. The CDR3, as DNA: TGTGCCCTAGAGGGGGAAGTTGACGAGGCAGATACGCAGTATTTT. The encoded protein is CALEGEVDEADTQYF.

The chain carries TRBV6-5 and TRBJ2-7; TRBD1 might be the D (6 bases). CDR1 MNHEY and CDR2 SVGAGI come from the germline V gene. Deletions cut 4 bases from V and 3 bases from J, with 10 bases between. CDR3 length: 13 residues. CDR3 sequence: CASSFVRGYEQYF. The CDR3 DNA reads TGTGCCAGCAGTTTTGTCAGGGGCTACGAGCAGTACTTC.

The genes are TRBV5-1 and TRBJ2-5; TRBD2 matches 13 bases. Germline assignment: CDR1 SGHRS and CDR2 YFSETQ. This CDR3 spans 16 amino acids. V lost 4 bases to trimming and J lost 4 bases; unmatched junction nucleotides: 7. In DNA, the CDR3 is TGCGCCAGCAGCCCCTTGACTAGCGGGGGGCCAGAGACCCAGTACTTC. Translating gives CASSPLTSGGPETQYF. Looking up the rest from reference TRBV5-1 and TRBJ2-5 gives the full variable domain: KAGVTQTPRYLIKTRGQQVTLSCSPISGHRSVSWYQQTPGQGLQFLFEYFSETQRNKGNFPGRFSGRQFSNSRSEMNVSTLELGDSALYLCASSPLTSGGPETQYFGPGTRLLVL.

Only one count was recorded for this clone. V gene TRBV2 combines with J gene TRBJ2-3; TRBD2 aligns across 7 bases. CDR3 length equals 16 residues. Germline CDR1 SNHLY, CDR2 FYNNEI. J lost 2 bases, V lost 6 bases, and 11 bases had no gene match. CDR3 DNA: TGTGCCAGCAGAGCCCGACTAGCAAATCTCACAGATACGCAGTATTTT. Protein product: CASRARLANLTDTQYF.

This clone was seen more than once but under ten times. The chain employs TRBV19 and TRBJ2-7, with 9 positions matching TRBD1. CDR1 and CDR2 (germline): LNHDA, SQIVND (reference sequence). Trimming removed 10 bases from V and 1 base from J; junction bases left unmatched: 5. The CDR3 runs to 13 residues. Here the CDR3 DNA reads TGTGCCACCTTGGGACAGGGTTCCTACGAGCAGTACTTC. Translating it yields CATLGQGSYEQYF.

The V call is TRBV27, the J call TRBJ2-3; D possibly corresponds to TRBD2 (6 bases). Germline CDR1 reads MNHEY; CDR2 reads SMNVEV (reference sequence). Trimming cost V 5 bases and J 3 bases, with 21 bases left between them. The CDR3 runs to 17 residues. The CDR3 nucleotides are TGTGCCAGCAGTCCCCCCTCGGGACTCCGAGGGACAGATACGCAGTATTTT. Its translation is CASSPPSGLRGTDTQYF.

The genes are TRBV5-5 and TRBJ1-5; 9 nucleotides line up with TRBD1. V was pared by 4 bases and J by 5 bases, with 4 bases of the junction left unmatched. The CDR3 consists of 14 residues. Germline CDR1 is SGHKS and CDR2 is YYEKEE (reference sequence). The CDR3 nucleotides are TGTGCCAGCAGCGAGACAGGGGGTTATCAGCCCCAGCATTTT. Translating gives CASSETGGYQPQHF.

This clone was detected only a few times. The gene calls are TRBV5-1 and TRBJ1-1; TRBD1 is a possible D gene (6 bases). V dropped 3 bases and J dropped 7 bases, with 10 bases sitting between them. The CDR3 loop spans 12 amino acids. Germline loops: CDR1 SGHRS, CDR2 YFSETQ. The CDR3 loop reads CASSSGQIEAFF. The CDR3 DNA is TGCGCCAGCAGCTCCGGACAGATTGAAGCTTTCTTT.

The CDR3 bases are TGTGCCAGCAGCTTAGCTGCGGGCGCCTACGAGCAGTACTTC. The encoded protein is CASSLAAGAYEQYF. This chain uses TRBV7-9 with TRBJ2-7; possibly TRBD2 for D (5 bases). Trimming removed 0 bases at V and 2 bases at J, with 8 bases between. The germline V gene encodes CDR1 SEHNR and CDR2 FQNEAQ (reference sequence). The CDR3 is 14 residues long.

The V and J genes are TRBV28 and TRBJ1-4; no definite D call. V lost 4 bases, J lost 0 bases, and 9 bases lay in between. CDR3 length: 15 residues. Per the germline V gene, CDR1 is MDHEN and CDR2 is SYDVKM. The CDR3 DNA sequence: TGTGCCAGCAGTTCCCCCGGAGCAACTAATGAAAAACTGTTTTTT. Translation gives CASSSPGATNEKLFF.

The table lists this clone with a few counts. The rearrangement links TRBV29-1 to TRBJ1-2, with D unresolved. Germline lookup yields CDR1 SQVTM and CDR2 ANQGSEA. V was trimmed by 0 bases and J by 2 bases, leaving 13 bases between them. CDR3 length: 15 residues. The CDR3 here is CSVEDLEQLNYGYTF. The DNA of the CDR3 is TGCAGCGTTGAAGATCTAGAGCAATTAAACTATGGCTACACCTTC.

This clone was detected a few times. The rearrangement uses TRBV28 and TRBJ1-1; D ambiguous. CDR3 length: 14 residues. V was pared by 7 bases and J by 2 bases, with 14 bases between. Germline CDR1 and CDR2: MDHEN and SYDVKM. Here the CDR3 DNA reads TGTGCCAGCACCACACCCTCAGGTAACACTGAAGCTTTCTTT. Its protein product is CASTTPSGNTEAFF.

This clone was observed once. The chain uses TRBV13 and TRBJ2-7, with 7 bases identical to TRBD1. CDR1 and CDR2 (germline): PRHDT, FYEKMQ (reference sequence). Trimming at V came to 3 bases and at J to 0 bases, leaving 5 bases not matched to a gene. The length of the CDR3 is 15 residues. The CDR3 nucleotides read TGTGCCAGCAGCTTCTCGGGACAGCCCTCCTACGAGCAGTACTTC. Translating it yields CASSFSGQPSYEQYF.

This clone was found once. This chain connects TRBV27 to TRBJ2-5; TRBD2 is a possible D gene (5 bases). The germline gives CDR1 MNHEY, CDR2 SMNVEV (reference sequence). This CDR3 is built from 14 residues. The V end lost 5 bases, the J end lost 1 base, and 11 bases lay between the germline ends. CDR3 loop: CASSVLGSQETQYF. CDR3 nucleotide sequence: TGTGCCAGCAGTGTACTAGGGAGCCAAGAGACCCAGTACTTC.

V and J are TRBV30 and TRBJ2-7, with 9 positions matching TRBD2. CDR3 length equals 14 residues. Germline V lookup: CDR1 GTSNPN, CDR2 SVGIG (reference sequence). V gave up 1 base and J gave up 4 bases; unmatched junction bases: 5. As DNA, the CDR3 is TGTGCCTGGAGTGGGACTAGCGCCCATTACGAGCAGTACTTC. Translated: CAWSGTSAHYEQYF.

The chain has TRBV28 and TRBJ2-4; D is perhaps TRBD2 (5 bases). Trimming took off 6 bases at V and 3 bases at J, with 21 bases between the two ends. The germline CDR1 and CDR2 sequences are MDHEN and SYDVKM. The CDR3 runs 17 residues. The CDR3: CASSQKSLPRDKNIQYF. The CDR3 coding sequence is TGTGCCAGCAGCCAAAAGAGCCTTCCTCGGGACAAAAACATTCAGTACTTC.